This TCR beta chain was recorded in a study of cytomegalovirus exposure and HLA in healthy donors. Germline V gene sequence: CDR1 SGHNT, CDR2 YYREEE (reference sequence). This CDR3 contains 15 residues. V dropped 0 bases and J dropped 11 bases, with 20 bases sitting between them. Vbeta (60) and Jbeta (13) primers were used in the PCR. This table comes from immunoSEQ multiplex PCR, and its TCRdb copy is limited to in-frame clones, with some not included. The data show around 150,000 clones, about 80% seen once. J is TRBJ1-1 and V is TRBV5-4, with D unclear. Sequenced sample: PBMCs. The sequence derives from a man aged 25-45 years in good health and CMV-seronegative. The CDR3 DNA reads as TGTGCCAGCAGCTTGGCCGGCGGTCTACTGAAGGCGGCTTTCTTT. Its translation: CASSLAGGLLKAAFF.